This entry features one T cell receptor beta chain sequence. The sample originates from a study of blood T cell repertoires in COVID-19. About the research overall: COVID-19 samples from acute and convalescent phases originated in the United States, Italy and Spain.

The CDR3 is 14 residues long. Germline trimming cut 5 bases from V and 2 bases from J; bases unmatched to any gene: 2. The V gene's germline CDR1 is SGHTA and CDR2 FQGNSA. Profiled with immunoSEQ multiplex PCR; TCRdb holds only in-frame clones, not every one. This table has around 220,000 clones, about 90% appearing once. This chain links TRBV7-2 with TRBJ1-5; TRBD1 matches at 8 bases. Sequences were obtained from peripheral blood. The receptor's source is a man between 35 and 55 years old with active or convalescent COVID-19. The CDR3 DNA is TGTGCCAGCAGCCAGACAGGGGGCAATCAGCCCCAGCATTTT. It yields the protein CASSQTGGNQPQHF.